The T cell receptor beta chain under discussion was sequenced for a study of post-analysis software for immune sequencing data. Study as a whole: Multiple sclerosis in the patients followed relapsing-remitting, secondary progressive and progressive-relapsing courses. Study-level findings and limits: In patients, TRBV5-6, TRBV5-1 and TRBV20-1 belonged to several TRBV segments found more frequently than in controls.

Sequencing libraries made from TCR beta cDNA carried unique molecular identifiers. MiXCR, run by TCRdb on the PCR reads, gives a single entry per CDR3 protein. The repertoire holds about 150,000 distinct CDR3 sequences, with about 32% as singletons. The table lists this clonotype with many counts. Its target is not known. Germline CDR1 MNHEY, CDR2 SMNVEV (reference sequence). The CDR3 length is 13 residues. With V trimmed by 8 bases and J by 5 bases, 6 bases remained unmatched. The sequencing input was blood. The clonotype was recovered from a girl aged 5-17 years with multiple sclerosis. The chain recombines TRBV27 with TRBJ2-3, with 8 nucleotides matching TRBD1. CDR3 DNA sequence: TGTGCCAGCTCCAGGGGGCCGGGAGATACGCAGTATTTT. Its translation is CASSRGPGDTQYF.